Below are 32 T cell receptor beta chains sequenced from a single sample in a study of T cells in Graves' hyperthyroidism and ophthalmopathy (dated by TCRdb to between 2018 and 2020). The library was generated by multiplex PCR. Reads for this sample came from an Illumina HiSeq 2000. TCR beta CDR3 regions were amplified from RNA transcripts. The first round of RT-PCR for the TCR CDR3 was performed with the HTBI primer set and the Qiagen OneStep RT-PCR kit. Using fastp trimming at Q25 and MiXCR clonotype assembly, TCRdb reanalyzed the public sequencing data and kept in-frame beta chains. Each entry merges the rows of one CDR3 protein and shows their most common DNA and genes. The sample has 400,000 to 500,000 distinct CDR3 sequences on record, 14% of them singletons. Around 17% of the sample rests with the top ten. The sequenced sample was blood. These receptors were obtained from a woman between 18 and 29 years old with Graves' hyperthyroidism.

Ten or more counts support this clonotype. This chain connects TRBV24-1 to TRBJ1-5; D unresolved. V was cut by 8 bases and J by 3 bases, with 10 bases left in between. The CDR3 has 13 amino acids. Germline V gene lookup returns CDR1 KGHDR and CDR2 SFDVKD. CDR3 sequence (DNA): TGTGCCACCAATTCAGGAAACAATCAGCCCCAGCATTTT. Its protein product is CATNSGNNQPQHF.

This clonotype was recorded at least ten times. The rearrangement uses TRBV3-1 and TRBJ1-2; a weak D match, TRBD1 (6 bases). The CDR3 runs to 15 residues. V was trimmed by 4 bases and J by 8 bases, leaving 20 bases between them. In germline, CDR1 is LGHDT, CDR2 YNNKEL (reference sequence). The DNA of the CDR3 is TGTGCCAGCAGCCCTTCCGAACTAAGGGGGGACGGCTACACCTTC. This encodes CASSPSELRGDGYTF.

This clonotype came up a few times. This sequence joins TRBV29-1 and TRBJ1-2, with unresolved D. Between the trimmed V and J ends, which lost 3 bases and 2 bases, there was a span of 19 bases. Germline CDR1 reads SQVTM; CDR2 reads ANQGSEA. The length of the CDR3 is 16 residues. The CDR3 protein is CSVDLFVAPTNYGYTF. CDR3 coding DNA: TGCAGCGTTGACCTCTTTGTAGCTCCCACCAACTATGGCTACACCTTC. Full variable domain (remainder filled in from reference TRBV29-1 and TRBJ1-2): SAVISQKPSRDICQRGTSLTIQCQVDSQVTMMFWYRQQPGQSLTLIATANQGSEATYESGFVIDKFPISRPNLTFSTLTVSNMSPEDSSIYLCSVDLFVAPTNYGYTFGSGTRLTVV.

In regard to this clonotype: A much larger clone lies one base from this, so it may be a read error. This chain links TRBV12-3 or TRBV12-4 with TRBJ2-5; D may be TRBD2 (5 bases). The CDR3 totals 15 residues. V was cut by 5 bases and J by 7 bases, with 20 bases left in between. In DNA, the CDR3 is TGTGCCAGCAGTCCTTGGCATGGAGGTCTGGGGACCCAGTACTTC. It encodes CASSPWHGGLGTQYF.

This clonotype occurred many times. The V gene is TRBV27, the J gene TRBJ1-2, with D unresolved. With 5 bases removed from V and 2 bases from J, the gap between germline ends came to 15 bases. Per germline, CDR1 MNHEY and CDR2 SMNVEV (reference sequence). The CDR3 contains 15 residues. CDR3 residues: CASSTFRAENYGYTF. CDR3 nucleotide sequence: TGTGCCAGCAGTACATTTCGTGCTGAGAACTATGGCTACACCTTC.

The J gene is TRBJ2-2, the V gene TRBV5-1; TRBD1 matches at 9 bases. The CDR3 has 15 residues. Looked up from germline, CDR1 is SGHRS and CDR2 is YFSETQ. Trimming cost V 3 bases and J 6 bases; bases outside gene matches: 6. For the CDR3, the DNA is TGCGCCAGCAGCTCCGGGACAGGGACGGCCGGGGAGCTGTTTTTT. The encoded protein is CASSSGTGTAGELFF. The whole variable domain, remainder taken from reference TRBV5-1 and TRBJ2-2, is KAGVTQTPRYLIKTRGQQVTLSCSPISGHRSVSWYQQTPGQGLQFLFEYFSETQRNKGNFPGRFSGRQFSNSRSEMNVSTLELGDSALYLCASSSGTGTAGELFFGEGSRLTVL.

Ten or more counts support this clonotype. The V call is TRBV3-1, the J call TRBJ2-1; 11 bases line up with TRBD2. Germline values: CDR1 LGHDT, CDR2 YNNKEL (reference sequence). The junction had 8 bases not matched to a gene; V was cut back by 0 bases and J by 4 bases. CDR3 length equals 18 residues. This CDR3 reads CASSQDWVSGREYNEQFF. The DNA for the CDR3 is TGTGCCAGCAGCCAAGATTGGGTTAGCGGGAGGGAGTACAATGAGCAGTTCTTC.

This clonotype was observed a few times. The gene calls are TRBV29-1 and TRBJ2-6, with unresolved D. The CDR3 extends over 16 amino acids. The V gene's germline CDR1 is SQVTM and CDR2 ANQGSEA. V was cut by 8 bases and J by 0 bases, with 17 bases left in between. This chain's CDR3 is CSTVRFDRSGANVLTF. CDR3 nucleotide sequence: TGCAGCACGGTTCGGTTCGACCGCTCTGGGGCCAACGTCCTGACTTTC.

This clonotype was found many times. The V and J genes are TRBV7-9 and TRBJ2-4; either TRBD1 or TRBD2 may fit D (5 bases each). Germline V gene sequence: CDR1 SEHNR, CDR2 FQNEAQ (reference sequence). Trimming cost V 8 bases and J 6 bases, with 11 bases left between them. The CDR3 is made up of 12 amino acids. The CDR3 region is CASSSGGNIQYF. CDR3 nucleotides: TGTGCCAGCTCGTCTGGGGGAAACATTCAGTACTTC.

This clonotype has a count of ten or more. The chain links TRBV3-1 to TRBJ2-3; no definite D call. Germline CDR1 and CDR2: LGHDT and YNNKEL (reference sequence). The V end lost 4 bases, the J end lost 6 bases, and 11 bases lay between the germline ends. This CDR3 is built from 13 residues. CDR3 region: CASSLGAWDTQYF. DNA for the CDR3: TGTGCCAGCAGCCTGGGCGCGTGGGATACGCAGTATTTT.

The rearrangement joins TRBV12-3 or TRBV12-4 to TRBJ1-1; D is ambiguous. Trimming stripped 7 bases from V and 10 bases from J, with 16 bases between. The CDR3 sequence is 12 residues long. CDR3 sequence: CASTTFGKGAFF. For the CDR3, the DNA is TGTGCCAGCACCACTTTTGGTAAGGGAGCTTTCTTT.

This clonotype has at least ten counts. V is TRBV12-3 or TRBV12-4 and J is TRBJ2-5; D uncertain. This CDR3 is 12 amino acids long. The ends were cut back, 5 bases at V and 5 bases at J, with 9 bases in the middle. For the CDR3, the DNA is TGTGCCAGCAGTGGCCCCCAGGAGACCCAGTACTTC. It specifies CASSGPQETQYF.

The J gene is TRBJ2-3, the V gene TRBV11-2, with a weak D call TRBD1 (5 bases). This CDR3 region has 15 residues. V shed 1 base and J shed 2 bases, with 10 bases lying between them. CDR1 and CDR2 from the germline V gene are SGHAT and FQNNGV. The CDR3 loop is CASSLGGGHTDTQYF. In DNA, the CDR3 is TGTGCCAGCAGCTTAGGGGGCGGACACACAGATACGCAGTATTTT.

This clonotype was detected only once. CDR3 DNA: TGTGCCAGCAGTAAGACAGAAATTAGCAATCAGCCCCAGCATTTT. Residues: CASSKTEISNQPQHF. The V and J genes are TRBV12-3 or TRBV12-4 and TRBJ1-5, with TRBD1 as a possible D gene (5 bases). This CDR3 comprises 15 residues. V was clipped by 5 bases and J by 0 bases, with 11 bases between them.

This clonotype showed up many times. Mismatch with germline at one junction end may stem from a read error. J is TRBJ2-1 and V is TRBV20-1, with 9 bases fitting TRBD2. Germline CDR1 reads DFQATT; CDR2 reads SNEGSKA (reference sequence). This CDR3 contains 20 residues. The CDR3 DNA is TGCAGTGCTGGAGAGGGCGAAGGGGTGACCGGGACTAGCAGCTACAATGAGCAGTTCTTC. Encoded protein: CSAGEGEGVTGTSSYNEQFF.

This clonotype was observed at least ten times. The chain employs TRBV2 and TRBJ2-3, with TRBD2 matching over 13 bases. V dropped 3 bases and J dropped 4; count of bases not matched to a gene: 4. Germline V CDR1 and CDR2: SNHLY, FYNNEI. This CDR3 has 16 residues. The CDR3 spells CASSDILAGGADTQYF. Written as DNA, the CDR3 is TGTGCCAGCAGTGATATACTAGCGGGAGGGGCAGATACGCAGTATTTT.

Many counts were recorded for this clonotype. The V call is TRBV7-7, the J call TRBJ2-1, with unresolved D. Germline values: CDR1 SSHAT, CDR2 FNYEAQ (reference sequence). The CDR3 sequence is 13 residues long. V gave up 0 bases and J gave up 10 bases, with 10 bases separating them. The CDR3 DNA sequence: TGTGCCAGCAGCTTAGCCGCCGTGGGGGAGCAGTTCTTC. This gives the protein CASSLAAVGEQFF.

The rearrangement joins TRBV12-3 or TRBV12-4 to TRBJ2-3; no definite D call. The CDR3 sequence is 18 residues long. V lost 1 base and J 2 bases, leaving 19 bases between the germline ends. The CDR3 region is CASSLDLWRADPTDTQYF. In DNA form, the CDR3 reads TGTGCCAGCAGTTTAGACCTCTGGCGTGCGGACCCCACAGATACGCAGTATTTT.

Comments on this clonotype: A much more abundant neighbour one base away suggests this may be a read error. V is TRBV20-1 and J is TRBJ1-2, with 10 bases fitting TRBD1. Looked up from germline, CDR1 is DFQATT and CDR2 is SNEGSKA (reference sequence). The CDR3 consists of 12 residues. The CDR3 nucleotides are TGCGGTGCTAGGGGGACAGGGGATGGCTACACCTTC. Translation gives CGARGTGDGYTF.

This chain links TRBV10-1 with TRBJ1-3; the D is unclear. This CDR3 is 15 amino acids long. Germline V lookup: CDR1 WNHNN, CDR2 SYGVQD (reference sequence). Trimming shortened V by 3 bases and J by 1 base, and 10 bases separated the two germline ends. CDR3 in amino acids: CASSDSRGSGNTIYF. In nucleotides, the CDR3 is TGCGCCAGCAGTGACTCGCGGGGATCTGGAAACACCATATATTTT.

On this clonotype: A much more abundant neighbour one base away suggests this may be a read error. As DNA, the CDR3 is TGTGCCTGGACCGACAGGGGGCTCGAAGATGGCTACACCTTC. It codes for CAWTDRGLEDGYTF. V is TRBV30 and J is TRBJ1-2; TRBD1 aligns across 10 bases. CDR3 length equals 14 residues. V lost 4 bases and J lost 6; bases outside the gene matches: 8. Germline V lookup: CDR1 GTSNPN, CDR2 SVGIG (reference sequence).

This clonotype was recorded at least ten times. The V gene is TRBV6-1, the J gene TRBJ1-1; a weak D match, TRBD1 (6 bases). From germline, CDR1 is MNHNS and CDR2 SASEGT. The ends were cut back, 7 bases at V and 4 bases at J, with 16 bases in the middle. CDR3 length: 14 amino acids. The CDR3 coding sequence is TGTGCCAGCAAGGAGCAGGGGCGGGGCACTGAAGCTTTCTTT. It encodes CASKEQGRGTEAFF.

This clonotype showed up many times. J is TRBJ2-5 and V is TRBV5-1; D is tentatively TRBD1 or TRBD2 (6 bases each). The CDR3 consists of 14 residues. V dropped 3 bases and J dropped 5 bases, with 14 bases sitting between them. Germline CDR1 reads SGHRS; CDR2 reads YFSETQ. The CDR3 sequence: CASSWKGGGETQYF. CDR3 coding DNA: TGCGCCAGCAGCTGGAAGGGGGGCGGCGAGACCCAGTACTTC.

This clonotype was detected ten times or more. The V gene is TRBV5-1, the J gene TRBJ1-2, with TRBD1 matching over 8 bases. This CDR3 region has 15 residues. V trimming: 3 bases; J trimming: 1 base; junction bases outside the gene matches: 5. CDR1 and CDR2 (germline): SGHRS, YFSETQ. CDR3 residues: CASSWGRGLNYGYTF. CDR3 DNA sequence: TGCGCCAGCAGCTGGGGCAGGGGGCTTAACTATGGCTACACCTTC.

In its sample, this clonotype was seen many times. V usage is TRBV30 and J usage is TRBJ2-5, with 8 bases that match TRBD2. V lost 5 bases, J lost 4 bases, and 9 bases stayed unmatched. The CDR3 contains 14 residues. The V gene's germline CDR1 is GTSNPN and CDR2 SVGIG (reference sequence). The CDR3 is CAWRGGEGPETQYF. The CDR3 DNA sequence: TGTGCCTGGCGGGGGGGGGAGGGCCCAGAGACCCAGTACTTC.

This clonotype was found many times. This chain uses TRBV30 with TRBJ2-2; the D gene could be TRBD1 or TRBD2 (5 bases each). Germline CDR1 GTSNPN, CDR2 SVGIG (reference sequence). The germline V and J ends were trimmed by 0 bases and 3 bases, with 11 bases remaining between them. The length of the CDR3 is 15 residues. This CDR3 is CAWSVMGVDTGELFF. The CDR3 DNA reads as TGTGCCTGGAGTGTAATGGGGGTCGACACCGGGGAGCTGTTTTTT.

Many counts were recorded for this clonotype. The V call is TRBV29-1, the J call TRBJ1-1, with TRBD1 matching over 8 bases. The CDR3 extends over 13 amino acids. Germline CDR1 and CDR2: SQVTM and ANQGSEA. V shed 7 bases and J 1 base; nucleotides not matched to a gene: 5. The DNA for the CDR3 is TGCAGCGCGTCACAGGGGGGGAACACTGAAGCTTTCTTT. It codes for CSASQGGNTEAFF.

This clonotype turned up a few times. This sequence joins TRBV19 and TRBJ2-7; 8 nucleotides match TRBD1. V lost 9 bases to trimming and J lost 1 base; unmatched junction nucleotides: 8. This CDR3 contains 14 residues. Germline V gene data show CDR1 as LNHDA and CDR2 as SQIVND (reference sequence). The CDR3 coding sequence is TGTGCCAGCACGGACAGGGCCGGGTCCTACGAGCAGTACTTC. This codes for CASTDRAGSYEQYF. Full variable domain (rest looked up from reference TRBV19 and TRBJ2-7): DGGITQSPKYLFRKEGQNVTLSCEQNLNHDAMYWYRQDPGQGLRLIYYSQIVNDFQKGDIAEGYSVSREKKESFPLTVTSAQKNPTAFYLCASTDRAGSYEQYFGPGTRLTVT.

CDR3 protein: CASSGGGSPYEQYV. CDR3 DNA: TGTGCCAGCAGTGGAGGAGGCAGCCCCTACGAGCAGTACGTC. The chain recombines TRBV2 with TRBJ2-7, with D maybe TRBD2 (5 bases). Trimming took 4 bases from V and 2 from J, leaving 12 bases between them. Germline CDR1 is SNHLY and CDR2 is FYNNEI. CDR3 length: 14 residues.

This clonotype was found many times. This sequence joins TRBV19 and TRBJ1-1, with D possibly being TRBD1 (5 bases). V shed 6 bases and J shed 8 bases, with 16 bases lying between them. Germline V gene lookup returns CDR1 LNHDA and CDR2 SQIVND (reference sequence). The CDR3 runs to 13 residues. The CDR3 DNA is TGTGCCAGTAGGAGGCAGGGAGCAGTGGAAGCTTTCTTT. This translates into CASRRQGAVEAFF.

This clonotype was counted only a few times. The rearrangement joins TRBV9 to TRBJ2-7; 11 bases are shared with TRBD2. Per germline, CDR1 SGDLS and CDR2 YYNGEE. With 2 bases clipped from V and 2 bases from J, the junction kept 9 bases outside the gene matches. This CDR3 is built from 17 residues. The CDR3 nucleotides are TGTGCCAGCAGCGTCCTCCTCGGGACTAGCGGCGCCTACGAGCAGTACGTC. Residues: CASSVLLGTSGAYEQYV.

This chain links TRBV3-1 with TRBJ1-6; weak D call: TRBD1 (5 bases). The V gene's germline CDR1 is LGHDT and CDR2 YNNKEL (reference sequence). The CDR3 has 17 residues. Trimming shortened V by 7 bases and J by 2 bases, and 18 bases separated the two germline ends. The CDR3 is CASTPGGGRTYNSPLHF. The CDR3 coding sequence is TGTGCCAGCACCCCAGGCGGGGGTAGGACCTATAATTCACCCCTCCACTTT. The full variable domain, with the rest looked up from reference TRBV3-1 and TRBJ1-6, is DTAVSQTPKYLVTQMGNDKSIKCEQNLGHDTMYWYKQDSKKFLKIMFSYNNKELIINETVPNRFSPKSPDKAHLNLHINSLELGDSAVYFCASTPGGGRTYNSPLHFGNGTRLTVT.